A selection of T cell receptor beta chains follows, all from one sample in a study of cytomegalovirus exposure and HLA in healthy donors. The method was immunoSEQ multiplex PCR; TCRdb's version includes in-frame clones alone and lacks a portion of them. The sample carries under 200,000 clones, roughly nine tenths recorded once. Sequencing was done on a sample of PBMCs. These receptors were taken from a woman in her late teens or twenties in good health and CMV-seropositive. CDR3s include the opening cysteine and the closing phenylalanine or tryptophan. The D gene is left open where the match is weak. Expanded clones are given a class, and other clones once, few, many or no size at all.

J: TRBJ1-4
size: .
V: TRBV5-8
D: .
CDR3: CASSPGATNEKLFF
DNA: TGTGCCAGCAGCCCCGGTGCAACTAATGAAAAACTGTTTTTT

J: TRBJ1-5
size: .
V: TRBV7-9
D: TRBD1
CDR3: CASSSSGGSNQPQHF
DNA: TGTGCCAGCAGCTCTTCAGGGGGTAGCAATCAGCCCCAGCATTTT

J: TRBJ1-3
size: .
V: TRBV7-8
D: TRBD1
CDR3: CASSGHRGFSGNTIYF
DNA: TGTGCCAGCAGCGGACACAGGGGCTTCTCTGGAAACACCATATATTTT

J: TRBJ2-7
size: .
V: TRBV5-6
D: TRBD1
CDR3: CASSSKLRQGREQYF
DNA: TGTGCCAGCAGCTCTAAACTTCGACAGGGACGCGAGCAGTACTTC

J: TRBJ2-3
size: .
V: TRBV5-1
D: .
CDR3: CASSFGLSPSDTDTQYF
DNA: TGCGCCAGCAGCTTCGGACTGAGTCCCTCTGACACAGATACGCAGTATTTT

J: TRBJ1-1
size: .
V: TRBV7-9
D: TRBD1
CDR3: CASSRGQARNTEAFF
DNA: TGTGCCAGCAGCCGCGGACAGGCAAGGAACACTGAAGCTTTCTTT

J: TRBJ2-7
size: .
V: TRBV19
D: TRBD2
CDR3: CASSLGLAGGDEQYF
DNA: TGTGCCAGTAGTCTGGGACTAGCAGGCGGCGACGAGCAGTACTTC

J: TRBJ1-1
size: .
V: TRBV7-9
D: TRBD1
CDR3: CASSLDTGVNTEAFF
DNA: TGTGCCAGCAGCTTAGATACAGGGGTGAACACTGAAGCTTTCTTT

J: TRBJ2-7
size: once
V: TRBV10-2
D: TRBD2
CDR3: CASSGDYYEQYF
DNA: TGCGCCAGCAGCGGGGACTACTACGAGCAGTACTTC

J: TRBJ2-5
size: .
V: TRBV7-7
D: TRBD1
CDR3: CASSFAPVLTGVQETQYF
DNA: TGTGCCAGCAGCTTTGCCCCCGTTTTAACAGGGGTTCAAGAGACCCAGTACTTC

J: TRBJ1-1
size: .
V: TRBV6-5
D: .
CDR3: CASSYSMGALGTEAFF
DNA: TGTGCCAGCAGTTACTCGATGGGGGCCCTGGGGACTGAAGCTTTCTTT

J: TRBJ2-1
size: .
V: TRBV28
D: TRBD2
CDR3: CASSLTLAGSRPSSYNEQFF
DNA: TGTGCCAGCAGTTTAACACTAGCGGGAAGCCGACCAAGCTCCTACAATGAGCAGTTCTTC

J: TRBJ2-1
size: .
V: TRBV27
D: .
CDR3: CASSLSPSRHARNEQFF
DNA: TGTGCCAGCAGTTTATCTCCCTCTCGACACGCACGGAATGAGCAGTTCTTC

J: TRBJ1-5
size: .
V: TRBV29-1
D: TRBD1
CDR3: CSTGGRQPQHF
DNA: TGCAGCACAGGGGGCCGTCAGCCCCAGCATTTT

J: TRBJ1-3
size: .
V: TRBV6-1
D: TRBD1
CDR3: CASSGGTALLSGNTIYF
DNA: TGTGCCAGCAGTGGCGGGACAGCTCTTCTTTCTGGAAACACCATATATTTT

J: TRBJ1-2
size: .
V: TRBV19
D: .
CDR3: CATKGGQKKGNYGYTF
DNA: TGTGCCACCAAAGGGGGACAAAAAAAGGGCAACTATGGCTACACCTTC

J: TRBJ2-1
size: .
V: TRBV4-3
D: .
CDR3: CASSQDPGGTSSYNEQFF
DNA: TGCGCCAGCAGCCAAGACCCAGGGGGGACTAGCTCCTACAATGAGCAGTTCTTC

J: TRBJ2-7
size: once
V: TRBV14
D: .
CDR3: CASSQARGSNREQYF
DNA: TGTGCCAGCAGCCAAGCCCGGGGGTCGAATCGCGAGCAGTACTTC

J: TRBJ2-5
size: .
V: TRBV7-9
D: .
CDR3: CASSHPGNQETQYF
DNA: TGTGCCAGCAGCCACCCGGGAAACCAAGAGACCCAGTACTTC

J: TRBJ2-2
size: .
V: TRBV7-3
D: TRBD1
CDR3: CASSNSGTGLGELFF
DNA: TGTGCCAGCAGCAACTCCGGGACAGGGCTCGGGGAGCTGTTTTTT

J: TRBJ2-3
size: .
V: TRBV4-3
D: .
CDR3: CASSQSTDTQYF
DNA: TGCGCCAGCAGCCAATCTACAGATACGCAGTATTTT

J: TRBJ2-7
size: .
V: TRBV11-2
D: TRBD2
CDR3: CASSLVASGDEQYF
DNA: TGTGCCAGCAGCTTAGTGGCTAGCGGGGACGAGCAGTACTTC

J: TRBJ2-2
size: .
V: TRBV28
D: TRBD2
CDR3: CASSLGGVGELFF
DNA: TGTGCCAGCAGTTTAGGGGGGGTCGGGGAGCTGTTTTTT

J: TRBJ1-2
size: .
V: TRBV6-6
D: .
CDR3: CASSKRQATNYGYTF
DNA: TGTGCCAGCAGTAAGCGACAGGCTACTAACTATGGCTACACCTTC

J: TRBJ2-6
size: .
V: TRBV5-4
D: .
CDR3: CASKQDSGANVLTF
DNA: TGTGCCAGCAAACAGGACTCTGGGGCCAACGTCCTGACTTTC

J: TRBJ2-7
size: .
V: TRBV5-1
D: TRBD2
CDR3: CASSPSGRAYEQYF
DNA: TGCGCCAGCAGCCCTAGCGGGAGAGCCTACGAGCAGTACTTC

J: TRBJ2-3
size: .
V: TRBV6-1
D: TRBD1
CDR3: CASSGGTGADTQYF
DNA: TGTGCCAGCAGTGGGGGGACAGGGGCAGATACGCAGTATTTT

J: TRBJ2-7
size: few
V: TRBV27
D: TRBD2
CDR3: CASSWGGAGVSYEQYF
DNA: TGTGCCAGCAGTTGGGGGGGAGCGGGAGTGTCCTACGAGCAGTACTTC

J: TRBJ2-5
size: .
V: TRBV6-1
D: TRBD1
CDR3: CASTRDRVQETQYF
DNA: TGTGCCAGCACTAGAGACAGGGTCCAAGAGACCCAGTACTTC

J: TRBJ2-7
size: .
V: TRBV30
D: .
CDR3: CAWSVELATYEQYF
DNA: TGTGCCTGGAGTGTGGAGCTAGCAACCTACGAGCAGTACTTC

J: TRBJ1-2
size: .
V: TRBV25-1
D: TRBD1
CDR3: CARRTGAERDDGYTF
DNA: TGTGCCAGACGGACAGGGGCGGAGCGGGACGATGGCTACACCTTC

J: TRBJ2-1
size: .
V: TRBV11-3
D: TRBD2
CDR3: CASSPSGRGTVEQFF
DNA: TGTGCCAGCAGCCCTAGCGGGAGGGGTACGGTTGAGCAGTTCTTC

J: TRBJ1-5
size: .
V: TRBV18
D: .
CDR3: CASSLIEAYSNQPQHF
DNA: TGTGCCAGCTCGCTTATTGAGGCTTATAGCAATCAGCCCCAGCATTTT

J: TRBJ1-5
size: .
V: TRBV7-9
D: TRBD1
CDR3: CASSPGGSSQPQHF
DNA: TGTGCCAGCAGCCCAGGGGGCTCTAGTCAGCCCCAGCATTTT

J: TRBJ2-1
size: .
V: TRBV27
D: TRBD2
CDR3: CASSYSGGAGEQFF
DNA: TGTGCCAGCAGTTATAGCGGGGGGGCCGGTGAGCAGTTCTTC